These T cell receptor beta chains were read from a single sample in a study of CD8 T cells in Susac syndrome. In TCRdb, the immunoSEQ multiplex PCR reads were re-called with MiXCR into one record per CDR3 protein. The repertoire holds 150,000 to 200,000 distinct CDR3 sequences, with over 85% as singletons. Sequencing input: CD4+ T cells from PBMCs. All receptors derive from a human donor in good health. CDR3s leave out the opening cysteine and the closing phenylalanine or tryptophan. Fields, in order: V gene, J gene, CDR3 protein.

v_call: TRBV20-1; j_call: TRBJ1-2; cdr3_aa: SASQPLYGYT
v_call: TRBV2; j_call: TRBJ1-5; cdr3_aa: ASRLQTGYSNQPQH
v_call: TRBV9; j_call: TRBJ1-1; cdr3_aa: ASSVAVNTEAF
v_call: TRBV7-9; j_call: TRBJ2-1; cdr3_aa: ASSVTIRGGGNNEQF
v_call: TRBV7-3; j_call: TRBJ2-3; cdr3_aa: ASSPYGTSGADTQY
v_call: TRBV12-3/TRBV12-4; j_call: TRBJ1-3; cdr3_aa: ASGREAGNTIY
v_call: TRBV4-1; j_call: TRBJ1-2; cdr3_aa: ASSQQGQDRSGYT
v_call: TRBV15; j_call: TRBJ1-2; cdr3_aa: ATSRDQGPYGYT
v_call: TRBV6-5; j_call: TRBJ1-1; cdr3_aa: ASSRDRAYTEAF
v_call: TRBV5-1; j_call: TRBJ1-1; cdr3_aa: ASSFGPGGTEAF
v_call: TRBV12-3/TRBV12-4; j_call: TRBJ1-1; cdr3_aa: ASSSYSPEAF
v_call: TRBV5-1; j_call: TRBJ2-3; cdr3_aa: ASSPTGTSGAWDTQY
v_call: TRBV5-1; j_call: TRBJ2-7; cdr3_aa: ASSSSLDGGEQY
v_call: TRBV7-2; j_call: TRBJ1-1; cdr3_aa: ASSSQGFAGTEAF
v_call: TRBV20-1; j_call: TRBJ2-5; cdr3_aa: SARDGLALQETQY
v_call: TRBV5-4; j_call: TRBJ2-5; cdr3_aa: ASSLGLTKETQY
v_call: TRBV18; j_call: TRBJ1-5; cdr3_aa: ASSPRRADNQPQH
v_call: TRBV5-1; j_call: TRBJ2-1; cdr3_aa: ASTLDRYNEQF
v_call: TRBV29-1; j_call: TRBJ1-2; cdr3_aa: SVEDQTGAYGYT
v_call: TRBV9; j_call: TRBJ2-3; cdr3_aa: ASSIGTSPSTDTQY
v_call: TRBV5-4; j_call: TRBJ2-3; cdr3_aa: ASSLLSGGRRDTQY
v_call: TRBV9; j_call: TRBJ2-2; cdr3_aa: ASSVEGLEIGELF
v_call: TRBV2; j_call: TRBJ2-7; cdr3_aa: ASSLRDRDYYEQY
v_call: TRBV11-2; j_call: TRBJ1-6; cdr3_aa: ASSLRAAAVDNSPLH
v_call: TRBV6-6; j_call: TRBJ1-2; cdr3_aa: ASSYKAGQGIRGYT
v_call: TRBV6-1; j_call: TRBJ2-2; cdr3_aa: ASSEGYRRELF
v_call: TRBV6-1; j_call: TRBJ1-1; cdr3_aa: ASSERPRTYTEAF
v_call: TRBV20-1; j_call: TRBJ1-2; cdr3_aa: SARVGQHLYGYT
v_call: TRBV30; j_call: TRBJ2-7; cdr3_aa: AWSEYRGSYEQY
v_call: TRBV7-6; j_call: TRBJ2-1; cdr3_aa: ASSLNPTRDEQF
v_call: TRBV12-3/TRBV12-4; j_call: TRBJ1-6; cdr3_aa: ASSLSGGPLH